This T cell receptor beta chain was captured in a study of identical twins. Trimming cost V 3 bases and J 3 bases, with 8 bases left between them. The CDR3 is 13 residues long. Germline V gives CDR1 LGHNT, CDR2 FRNRAP. Points from the study as a whole: Researchers reported weaker excess twin sharing in beta out-of-frame sequences.

This clonotype was seen a handful of times. Its antigen is unknown. In TCRdb, the 5' RACE reads were re-called with MiXCR into one record per CDR3 protein. The sample records about 790,000 distinct CDR3 sequences, about 20% being singletons. These data also formed part of another study, on T cells expressing NK-cell markers. This second study says: Beta-chain profiling covered CD3+CD56+NKG2C+, CD3+CD56+NKG2C- and CD3+CD56-NKG2C+ sorted subsets. Of eight sequenced donors, seven were HCMV-seropositive and one HCMV-seronegative.

Sequences were obtained from PBMCs. The receptor's source is a woman aged 18-30 years in good health. The gene calls are TRBV12-5 and TRBJ1-1; D is unclear. CDR3 loop: CASGLFRDTEAFF. In nucleotides, the CDR3 is TGTGCTAGTGGTTTATTTAGGGACACTGAAGCTTTCTTT.